This T cell receptor (beta chain) was captured by sequencing in a study of shared clonotypes between healthy human individuals. This CDR3 is 15 amino acids long. Germline V gives CDR1 MNHEY, CDR2 SVGAGI. Losses at the gene ends were 5 bases for V and 1 base for J; bases not matched to a gene: 2. Data came from immunoSEQ multiplex PCR; TCRdb stores just in-frame clones and leaves some out. Of hundreds of thousands of clones in the sample, roughly 92% were seen once. Naive CD8 cells lacked CD45RO, underwent positive selection for CCR7 and left out terminally differentiated effector memory CD45RA+ cells. For this clone: The sample carries other DNA sequences with the same CDR3.

The specimen was naive CD8+ T cells sorted from blood. The chain is built from TRBV6-5 and TRBJ2-2; 9 bases fit TRBD1. This TCR was recovered from a man aged 30-40 years in good health. The CDR3 region has the DNA TGTGCCAGCAGTCCGGGACAGGGGAACACCGGGGAGCTGTTTTTT. The encoded protein is CASSPGQGNTGELFF.